Sequencing of this T cell receptor (beta chain) was carried out in a study of T cell responses to AZD1222 COVID-19 vaccine. Study-level findings and limits: Mostly white British, mostly female donors; authors suggested clonal diversity may be underestimated. Repertoire sampling was restricted to post-peak T cell response timepoints.

The data were produced by immunoSEQ multiplex PCR, yet TCRdb's version contains in-frame clones alone and is incomplete. The sample yields some 130,000 clones, roughly 93% seen once. Pooled in the analysis were second doses at about 4 or about 12 weeks. To note about this clone: Its antigen is still unknown.

The V end was cut by 1 base, the J end by 12 bases, with 9 bases between. The germline CDR1 and CDR2 sequences are GTSNPN and SVGIG (reference sequence). The CDR3 length is 11 residues. Sample: peripheral blood, taken 28 days after the second AZD1222 dose. The clonotype was recovered from an adult who received the AZD1222 COVID-19 vaccine. The rearrangement joins TRBV30 to TRBJ1-4; no definite D call. CDR3 sequence reads: CAWSEQRELFF. The CDR3 region has the DNA TGTGCCTGGAGTGAGCAAAGGGAACTGTTTTTT.